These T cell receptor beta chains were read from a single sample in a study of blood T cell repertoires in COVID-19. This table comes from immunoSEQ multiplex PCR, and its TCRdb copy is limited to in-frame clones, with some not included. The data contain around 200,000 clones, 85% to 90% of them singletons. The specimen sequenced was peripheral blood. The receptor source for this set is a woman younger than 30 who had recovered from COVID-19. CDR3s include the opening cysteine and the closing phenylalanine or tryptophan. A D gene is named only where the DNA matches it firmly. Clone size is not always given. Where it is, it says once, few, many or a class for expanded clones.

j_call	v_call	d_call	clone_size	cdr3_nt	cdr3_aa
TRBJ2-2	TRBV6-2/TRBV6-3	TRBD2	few	TGTGCCAGCAGTTATAGCGGGAGGGTTACCGGGGAGCTGTTTTTT	CASSYSGRVTGELFF
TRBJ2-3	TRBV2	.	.	TGTGCCAGCAGTGAATCTAGCGCTCTCCAGTATTTT	CASSESSALQYF
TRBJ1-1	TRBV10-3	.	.	TGTGCCATCAGTGAGTCAGCGGGGGTGGGCACTGAAGCTTTCTTT	CAISESAGVGTEAFF
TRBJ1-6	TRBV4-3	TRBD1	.	TGCGCCAGCAGCCCCAGAGGACAGGGCAGGGGCACCTATAATTCACCCCTCCACTTT	CASSPRGQGRGTYNSPLHF
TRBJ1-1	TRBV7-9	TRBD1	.	TGTGCCAGCAGCCCCAGGGGGCCGGGCACTGAAGCTTTCTTT	CASSPRGPGTEAFF
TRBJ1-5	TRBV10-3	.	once	TGTGCCATCGCAGGGGATAGCAATCAGCCCCAGCATTTT	CAIAGDSNQPQHF
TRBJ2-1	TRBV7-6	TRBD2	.	TGTGCCAGCAGCCGACTAGCGGGAGGGGTACGCGAGCAGTTCTTC	CASSRLAGGVREQFF
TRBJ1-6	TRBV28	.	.	TGTGCCAGCAGTTTAACGGGCTCCTATAATTCACCCCTCCACTTT	CASSLTGSYNSPLHF
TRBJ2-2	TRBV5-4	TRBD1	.	TGTGCCAGCAGCCCCGGACAGGGGGCGAACACCGGGGAGCTGTTTTTT	CASSPGQGANTGELFF
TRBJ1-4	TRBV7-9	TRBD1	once	TGTGCCAGCAGCTCCACAGGGGGTTCTAATGAAAAACTGTTTTTT	CASSSTGGSNEKLFF
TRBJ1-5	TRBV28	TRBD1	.	TGTGCCAGCAGTTTTATCTTTCTAGGGACAGGGTTTAGCAATCAGCCCCAGCATTTT	CASSFIFLGTGFSNQPQHF
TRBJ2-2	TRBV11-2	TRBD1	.	TGTGCCAGCAGCTTAAGGACAGGGCTGAACACCGGGGAGCTGTTTTTT	CASSLRTGLNTGELFF
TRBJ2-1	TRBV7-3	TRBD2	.	TGTGCCAGCAGGCCAACTAGCGGGACCCCGTGGTTCTTC	CASRPTSGTPWFF
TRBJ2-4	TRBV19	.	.	TGTGCCAGTAGTGAAACAGGTATAGCCAAAAACATTCAGTACTTC	CASSETGIAKNIQYF
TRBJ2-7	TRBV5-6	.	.	TGTGCCAGCAGCTTGTCCCTCGAGCAGTACTTC	CASSLSLEQYF
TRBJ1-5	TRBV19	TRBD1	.	TGTGCCAGTAGCATTACAGGGGGGAGCAATCAGCCCCAGCATTTT	CASSITGGSNQPQHF
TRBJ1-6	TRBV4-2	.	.	TGTGCCAGCAGCCAAGTCGGAGGGGACGTAGGGTCACCCCTCCACTTT	CASSQVGGDVGSPLHF
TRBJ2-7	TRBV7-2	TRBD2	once	TGTGCCAGCAGCCTTTCTCTAGCGCGGGGGGGCCCCTACGAGCAGTACTTC	CASSLSLARGGPYEQYF
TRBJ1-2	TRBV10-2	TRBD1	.	TGCGCCAGCAGGGCCAGCGGGACAGGGGGCCAGCTTGGCTACACCTTC	CASRASGTGGQLGYTF
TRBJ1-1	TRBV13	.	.	TGTGCCAGCAGCCAAGAAAGAGGAGCTTTCTTT	CASSQERGAFF
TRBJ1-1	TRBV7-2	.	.	TGTGCCAGCAGCTTAATCCCCGCGAGCGGCGGGAGCACTGAAGCTTTCTTT	CASSLIPASGGSTEAFF
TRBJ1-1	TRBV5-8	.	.	TGTGCCAGCAGCCAAGCCAGAACAGGGAACACTGAAGCTTTCTTT	CASSQARTGNTEAFF
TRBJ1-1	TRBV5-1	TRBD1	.	TGCGCCAGCAGCCCACAGGGGATAGCTGAAGCTTTCTTT	CASSPQGIAEAFF
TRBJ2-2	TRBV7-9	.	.	TGTGCCAGCAGCTCTAACAGGGACACCGGGGAGCTGTTTTTT	CASSSNRDTGELFF
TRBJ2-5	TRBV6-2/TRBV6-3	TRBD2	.	TGTGCCAGCAGTTACTCAAGACCGTGGACTAGCGGGAGTGCCCAAGAGACCCAGTACTTC	CASSYSRPWTSGSAQETQYF
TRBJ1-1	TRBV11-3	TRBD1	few	TGTGCCAGCAGCCCGGGACAGGGAGAAGCTTTCTTT	CASSPGQGEAFF
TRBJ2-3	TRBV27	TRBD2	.	TGTGCCAGCAGTTGGCTAGCGGGGTATACGCAGTATTTT	CASSWLAGYTQYF
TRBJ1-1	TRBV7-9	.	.	TGTGCCAGCAGCCCCAGGGGAATAGTTCAGGCTTTCTTT	CASSPRGIVQAFF
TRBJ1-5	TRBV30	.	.	TGTGCCTGGAGTGTACAGGATCGACAGCCCCAGCATTTT	CAWSVQDRQPQHF
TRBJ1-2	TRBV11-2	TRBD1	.	TGTGCCAGCTATGACAGGGAGGACTATGGCTACACCTTC	CASYDREDYGYTF
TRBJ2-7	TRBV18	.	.	TGTGCCAGCTCACCACCCCTGACCGGGGAGCAGTACTTC	CASSPPLTGEQYF
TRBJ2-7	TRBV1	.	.	TGCACCAGCCCCAGGGGTGCCTACGAGCAGTACTTC	CTSPRGAYEQYF
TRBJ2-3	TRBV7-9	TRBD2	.	TGTGCCAGCAGCTCCGGACTGACTAGCGGAGATACGCAGTATTTT	CASSSGLTSGDTQYF
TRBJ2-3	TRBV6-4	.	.	TGTGCCAGCAGTGACTCCGCGGGGCCCACAGATACGCAGTATTTT	CASSDSAGPTDTQYF
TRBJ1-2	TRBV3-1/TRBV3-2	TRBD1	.	TGTGCCAGCAGCCAAGCTGGTAAGACCCGACAGGGCGGTGGCTACACCTTC	CASSQAGKTRQGGGYTF
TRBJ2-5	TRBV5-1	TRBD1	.	TGCGCCAGCAGAATGACAGGGGGCGGAGAGACCCAGTACTTC	CASRMTGGGETQYF
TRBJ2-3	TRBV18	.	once	TGTGCCAGCTCACCCGCTAGCTTAGGAGATGCAGATACGCAGTATTTT	CASSPASLGDADTQYF
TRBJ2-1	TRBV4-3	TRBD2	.	TGCGCCAGCAGCCCTAGACTAGCGGCCCCCGGAAATGAGCAGTTCTTC	CASSPRLAAPGNEQFF
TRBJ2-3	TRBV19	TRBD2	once	TGTGCCAGTAACGGGGCTAGCGGGAGGGTAGATACGCAGTATTTT	CASNGASGRVDTQYF
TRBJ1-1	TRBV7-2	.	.	TGTGCCAGCAGCTTCGGAGGGGCACAGAACACTGAAGCTTTCTTT	CASSFGGAQNTEAFF
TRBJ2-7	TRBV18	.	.	TGTGCCAGCTCCCCTGGACAGCTTCGCTCCTACGAGCAGTACTTC	CASSPGQLRSYEQYF
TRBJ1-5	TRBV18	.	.	TGTGCCAGCTCACCCGGGGTTGATCAGCCCCAGCATTTT	CASSPGVDQPQHF
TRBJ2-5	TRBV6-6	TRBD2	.	TGTGCCAGCGGGGAAGCGGGGGGGAAACAAGAGACCCAGTACTTC	CASGEAGGKQETQYF
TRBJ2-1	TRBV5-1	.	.	TGCGCCAGCAGCTTCCTAGCCCCCCCCTACTACAATGAGCAGTTCTTC	CASSFLAPPYYNEQFF
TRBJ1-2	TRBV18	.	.	TGTGCCAGCTCACCATTGATCTTTTCTTTCCCGGGACGGGGGGACTATGGCTACACCTTC	CASSPLIFSFPGRGDYGYTF
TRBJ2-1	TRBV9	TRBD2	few	TGTGCCAGCAGCGTTGGCGGGGGTAACAATGAGCAGTTCTTC	CASSVGGGNNEQFF
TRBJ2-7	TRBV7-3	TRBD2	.	TGTGCCAGCAGCTTAGGGACTAGCGGGGACGAGCAGTACTTC	CASSLGTSGDEQYF
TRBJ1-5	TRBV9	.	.	TGTGCCAGCAGCCCCGACCAGGCAGGTCAGCCCCAGCATTTT	CASSPDQAGQPQHF
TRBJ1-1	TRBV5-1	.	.	TGCGCCAGCAGCTTGGCCCGGAACACTGAAGCTTTCTTT	CASSLARNTEAFF
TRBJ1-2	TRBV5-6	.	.	TGTGCCAGCACCAACCCCGGATCGGTCAGGGGCTACACCTTC	CASTNPGSVRGYTF
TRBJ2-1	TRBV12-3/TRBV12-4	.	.	TGTGCCAGCAGTACTTACAATGAGCAGTTCTTC	CASSTYNEQFF
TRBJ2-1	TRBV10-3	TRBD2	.	TGTGCCATCAGTGATTGGACTAGCGGCAACAATGAGCAGTTCTTC	CAISDWTSGNNEQFF
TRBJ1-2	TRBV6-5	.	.	TGTGCCAGCAGCCCCCGGGGATATGGCTACACCTTC	CASSPRGYGYTF
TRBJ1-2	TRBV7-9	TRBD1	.	TGTGCCAGCAGCACGGGACAGGCCCCTACTTACACCTTC	CASSTGQAPTYTF
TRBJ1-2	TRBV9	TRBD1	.	TGTGCCAGCACCCAAGGACAGGGAGGCGCCTATGGCTACACCTTC	CASTQGQGGAYGYTF